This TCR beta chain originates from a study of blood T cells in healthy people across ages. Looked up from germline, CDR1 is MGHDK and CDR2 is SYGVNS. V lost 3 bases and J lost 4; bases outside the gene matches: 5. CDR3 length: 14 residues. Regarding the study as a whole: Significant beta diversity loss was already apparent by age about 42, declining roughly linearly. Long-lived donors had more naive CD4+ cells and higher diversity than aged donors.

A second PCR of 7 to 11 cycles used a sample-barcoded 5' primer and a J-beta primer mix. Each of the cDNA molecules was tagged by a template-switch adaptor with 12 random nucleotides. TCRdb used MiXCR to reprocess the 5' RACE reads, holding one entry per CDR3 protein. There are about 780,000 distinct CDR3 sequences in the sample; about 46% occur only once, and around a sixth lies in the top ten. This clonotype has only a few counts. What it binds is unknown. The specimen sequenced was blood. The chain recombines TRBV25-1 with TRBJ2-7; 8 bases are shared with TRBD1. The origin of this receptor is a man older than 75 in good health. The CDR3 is CASSDGRGQYEQYF. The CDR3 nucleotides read TGTGCCAGCAGTGATGGCAGGGGGCAATACGAGCAGTACTTC.